The 10 T cell receptor beta chains in this list originate from one sample, sequenced in a study of OX40 agonist ivuxolimab in advanced cancers. Assay: immunoSEQ multiplex PCR; the TCRdb copy retains only in-frame clones and omits some. The data contain about 95,000 clones, more than 85% of them singletons. Sequencing used CD4+ or CD8+ T cells sorted from blood, obtained in a trial of the OX40 agonist ivuxolimab. The receptors were gathered from an adult with an advanced solid tumor such as melanoma, head and neck, liver or kidney cancer.

This clone was observed once. The V call is TRBV6-6, the J call TRBJ2-2, with 8 bases matching TRBD1. Per the germline V gene, CDR1 is MNHNY and CDR2 is SVGAGI (reference sequence). The CDR3 covers 15 residues. V lost 5 bases, J lost 4 bases, and 6 bases stayed unmatched. CDR3 nucleotides: TGTGCCAGCAGTAAGACAGGGGAGATCACCGGGGAGCTGTTTTTT. Translated: CASSKTGEITGELFF.

This chain joins TRBV19 and TRBJ1-2, with TRBD1 matching over 10 bases. This CDR3 spans 14 amino acids. Germline V gene lookup returns CDR1 LNHDA and CDR2 SQIVND (reference sequence). Trimming removed 10 bases from V and 3 bases from J; junction bases left unmatched: 8. This chain's CDR3 is CATRRTGGDYGYTF. The DNA for the CDR3 is TGTGCCACCCGAAGGACAGGGGGAGACTATGGCTACACCTTC.

This chain joins TRBV7-2 and TRBJ2-2; 7 nucleotides line up with TRBD1. Per the germline V gene, CDR1 is SGHTA and CDR2 is FQGNSA. J was trimmed by 4 bases and V by 1 base; bases with no gene match: 9. The CDR3 has 17 residues. The CDR3 DNA reads TGTGCCAGCAGCTTAGGGCGACAGGACAGGAGCACCGGGGAGCTGTTTTTT. Translation: CASSLGRQDRSTGELFF.

The chain links TRBV28 to TRBJ1-1; D is unresolved. CDR1 and CDR2 from the germline V gene are MDHEN and SYDVKM. V was shortened by 4 bases and J by 0 bases, with 12 bases between the two germline ends. CDR3 length: 15 amino acids. The CDR3 DNA reads TGTGCCAGCAGTTCCTTTCTGGGGATGAACACTGAAGCTTTCTTT. Translating it yields CASSSFLGMNTEAFF. Together with reference TRBV28 and TRBJ1-1, the CDR3 gives the full variable domain: DVKVTQSSRYLVKRTGEKVFLECVQDMDHENMFWYRQDPGLGLRLIYFSYDVKMKEKGDIPEGYSVSREKKERFSLILESASTNQTSMYLCASSSFLGMNTEAFFGQGTRLTVV.

Worth noting for this clone: Germline and junction disagree at one end, which may indicate a read error. This chain links TRBV7-7 with TRBJ2-1, with 7 positions matching TRBD1. The CDR3 sequence is 13 residues long. Germline V CDR1 and CDR2: SSHAT, FNYEAQ (reference sequence). Here the CDR3 DNA reads TGTGCTAGCAGCGCAGGACAGGACAATGAGCAGTTCTTC. Encoded protein: CASSAGQDNEQFF.

CDR3 amino acids: CSVLWSGAQYF. CDR3 coding DNA: TGCAGCGTTTTATGGTCAGGGGCCCAGTACTTC. The V gene is TRBV29-1, the J gene TRBJ2-5; the D gene is possibly TRBD1 (6 bases). This CDR3 region has 11 residues. Looked up from germline, CDR1 is SQVTM and CDR2 is ANQGSEA. Trimming pared 5 bases from V and 9 bases from J, leaving 13 bases between.

V gene TRBV9 combines with J gene TRBJ1-4; D not resolved. Germline assignment: CDR1 SGDLS and CDR2 YYNGEE. The CDR3 sequence is 16 residues long. V was clipped by 0 bases and J by 5 bases, with 14 bases between them. The DNA for the CDR3 is TGTGCCAGCAGCGTAGGGTCCAGAGGAGGGAATGAAAAACTGTTTTTT. This gives the protein CASSVGSRGGNEKLFF.

The V and J genes are TRBV10-3 and TRBJ2-7; 7 nucleotides match TRBD1. Trimming took 6 bases from V and 3 from J; bases not matched to a gene: 5. CDR3 length: 13 amino acids. CDR1 and CDR2 from the germline V gene are ENHRY and SYGVKD. The CDR3: CAISADRDYEQYF. CDR3 bases: TGTGCCATCAGCGCCGACAGGGACTACGAGCAGTACTTC.

This chain connects TRBV19 to TRBJ2-7; TRBD1 matches at 10 bases. CDR1 is LNHDA and CDR2 is SQIVND in the germline V gene (reference sequence). V lost 3 bases and J lost 5; bases outside the gene matches: 7. This CDR3 has 15 amino acids. The CDR3, as DNA: TGTGCCAGTAGTATTCTAGGGGGACAGGGGAACGAGCAGTACTTC. As protein: CASSILGGQGNEQYF.

This clone was detected a few times. The gene calls are TRBV2 and TRBJ1-5; possible D gene TRBD1, 6 bases. Germline V gives CDR1 SNHLY, CDR2 FYNNEI. CDR3 length equals 14 residues. Trimming stripped 6 bases from V and 3 bases from J, with 12 bases between. CDR3 in DNA: TGTGCCAGCAGAAACAGGGATCCCAATCAGCCCCAGCATTTT. Translating gives CASRNRDPNQPQHF. The whole variable domain, filled in from reference TRBV2 and TRBJ1-5, reads EPEVTQTPSHQVTQMGQEVILRCVPISNHLYFYWYRQILGQKVEFLVSFYNNEISEKSEIFDDQFSVERPDGSNFTLKIRSTKLEDSAMYFCASRNRDPNQPQHFGDGTRLSIL.